This T cell receptor (beta chain) was recovered during a study of vaccination effects on CD4 cells after COVID-19. Study summary: Vaccine administered to participants consisted of two doses of either BNT162b2 or mRNA-1273.

TCRdb's table, derived via immunoSEQ multiplex PCR, lists solely in-frame clones and lacks some. The table includes 25,000 to 30,000 clones, about 80% detected once. Within the ViraFEST assay, antigen-specific CD4+ T cells underwent expansion with viral peptide pools prior to sequencing. Following 10 days of culture, CD4+ T cells were isolated. Nucleocapsid antibodies were negative in the vaccine recipients, who had never had SARS-CoV-2 infection. Roughly 1.8 million PBMC per well received 10 IU/ml IL-2 and about 10 ug/ml peptides in culture. In regard to this clone: Its antigen is unidentified.

With V trimmed by 0 bases and J by 6 bases, 10 bases remained unmatched. CDR1 and CDR2 from the germline V gene are SGDLS and YYNGEE. The CDR3 is made up of 16 amino acids. The rearrangement links TRBV9 to TRBJ2-7, with 9 bases identical to TRBD1. This TCR came from a human donor who received a COVID-19 vaccine. The starting material was CD4+ T cells from PBMCs cultured with SARS-CoV-2 spike peptides, obtained before COVID-19 vaccination. The CDR3 nucleotides are TGTGCCAGCAGCGTAGACGCCGCGACAGGGGGAACCGAGCAGTACTTC. Its translation is CASSVDAATGGTEQYF. Variable domain in full (rest from reference TRBV9 and TRBJ2-7): DSGVTQTPKHLITATGQRVTLRCSPRSGDLSVYWYQQSLDQGLQFLIQYYNGEERAKGNILERFSAQQFPDLHSELNLSSLELGDSALYFCASSVDAATGGTEQYFGPGTRLTVT.